This entry describes one T cell receptor (beta chain). Its antigen is not known. TCRdb reanalysed the 5' RACE reads using MiXCR and keeps one entry per CDR3 protein. The repertoire consists of about 530,000 distinct CDR3 sequences, with about a fifth occurring once and the leading ten covering around 0.47%. Every donor was a healthy Caucasian. The sample belongs to a study of identical twins. The study's findings and limits: Within beta out-of-frame sequences, the excess sharing observed between twins was weaker.

V dropped 4 bases and J dropped 2 bases, with 11 bases sitting between them. The germline gives CDR1 DFQATT, CDR2 SNEGSKA (reference sequence). The CDR3 runs to 14 residues. These data were also reused for a study on yellow fever vaccine responses in identical twins. From that study: Twins showed a vaccine T cell response that reportedly seemed partly convergent, partly personalized.

The sequenced material came from CD4+ T cells sorted from blood. This TCR was recovered from a woman aged 18-29 years in good health. The rearrangement joins TRBV20-1 to TRBJ1-4; the D gene is possibly TRBD1 (6 bases). The CDR3 here is CSANRQVTNEKLFF. The CDR3 nucleotides read TGCAGTGCTAATAGACAGGTTACTAATGAAAAACTGTTTTTT.